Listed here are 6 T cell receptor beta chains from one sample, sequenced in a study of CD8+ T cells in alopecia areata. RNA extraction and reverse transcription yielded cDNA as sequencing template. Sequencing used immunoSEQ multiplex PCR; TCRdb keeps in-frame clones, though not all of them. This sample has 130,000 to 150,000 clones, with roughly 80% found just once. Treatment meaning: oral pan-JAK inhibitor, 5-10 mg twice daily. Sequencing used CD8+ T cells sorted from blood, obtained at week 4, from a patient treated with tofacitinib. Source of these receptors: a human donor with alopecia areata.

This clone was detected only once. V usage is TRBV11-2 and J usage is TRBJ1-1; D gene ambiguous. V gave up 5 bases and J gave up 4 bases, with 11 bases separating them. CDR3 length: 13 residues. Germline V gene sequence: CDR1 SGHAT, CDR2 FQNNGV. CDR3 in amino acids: CASSLGQFTEAFF. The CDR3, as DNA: TGTGCCAGCAGCCTCGGGCAGTTCACTGAAGCTTTCTTT.

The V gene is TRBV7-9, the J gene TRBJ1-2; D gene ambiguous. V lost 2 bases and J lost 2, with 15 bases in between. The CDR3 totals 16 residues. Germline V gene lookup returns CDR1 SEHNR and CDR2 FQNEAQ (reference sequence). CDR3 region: CASSLIGQEKNYGYTF. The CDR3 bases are TGTGCCAGCAGCTTAATCGGGCAGGAGAAAAACTATGGCTACACCTTC.

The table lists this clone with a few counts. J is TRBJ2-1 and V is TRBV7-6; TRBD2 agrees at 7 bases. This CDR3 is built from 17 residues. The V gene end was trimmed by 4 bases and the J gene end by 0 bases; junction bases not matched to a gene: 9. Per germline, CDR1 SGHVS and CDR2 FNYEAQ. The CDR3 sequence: CASSSVLATTSYNEQFF. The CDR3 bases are TGTGCCAGCAGCTCCGTACTAGCGACGACCTCCTACAATGAGCAGTTCTTC.

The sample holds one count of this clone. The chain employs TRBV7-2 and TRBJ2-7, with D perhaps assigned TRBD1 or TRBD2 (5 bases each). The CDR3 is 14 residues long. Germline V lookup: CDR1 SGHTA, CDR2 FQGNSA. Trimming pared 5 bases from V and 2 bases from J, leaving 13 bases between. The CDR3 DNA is TGTGCCAGCAGCCCATGGGACGGAGCCTACGAGCAGTACTTC. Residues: CASSPWDGAYEQYF.

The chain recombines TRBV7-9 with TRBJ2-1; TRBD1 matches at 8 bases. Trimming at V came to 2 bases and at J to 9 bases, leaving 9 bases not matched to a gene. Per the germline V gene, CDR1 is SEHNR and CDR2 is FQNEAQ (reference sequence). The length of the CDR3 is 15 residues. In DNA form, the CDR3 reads TGTGCCAGCAGCTTACGGAGGCAGGGGGCCGGTGAGCAGTTCTTC. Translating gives CASSLRRQGAGEQFF.

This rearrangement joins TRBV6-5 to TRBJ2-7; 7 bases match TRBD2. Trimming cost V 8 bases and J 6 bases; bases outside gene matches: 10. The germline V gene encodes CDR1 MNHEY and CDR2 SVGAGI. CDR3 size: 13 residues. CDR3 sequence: CASGRGLEGEQYF. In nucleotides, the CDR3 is TGTGCCAGCGGGCGGGGGTTGGAGGGCGAGCAGTACTTC.